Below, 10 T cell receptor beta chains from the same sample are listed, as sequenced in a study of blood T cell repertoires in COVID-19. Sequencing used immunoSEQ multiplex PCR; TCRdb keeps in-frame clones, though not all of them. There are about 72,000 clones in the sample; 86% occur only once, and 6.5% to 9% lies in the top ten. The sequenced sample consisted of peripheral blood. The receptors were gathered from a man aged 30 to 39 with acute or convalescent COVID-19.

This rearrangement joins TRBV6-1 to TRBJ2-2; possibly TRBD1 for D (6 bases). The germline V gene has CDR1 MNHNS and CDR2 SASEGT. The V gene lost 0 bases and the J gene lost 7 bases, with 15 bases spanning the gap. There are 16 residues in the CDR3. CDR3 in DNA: TGTGCCAGCAGTGAAGCGGGTGTGGGGGCGATCGGGGAGCTGTTTTTT. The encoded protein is CASSEAGVGAIGELFF.

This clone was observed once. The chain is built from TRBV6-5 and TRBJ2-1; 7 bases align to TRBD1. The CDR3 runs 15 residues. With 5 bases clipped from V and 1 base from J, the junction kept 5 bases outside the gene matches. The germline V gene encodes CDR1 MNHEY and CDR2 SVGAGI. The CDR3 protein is CASSRDRASYNEQFF. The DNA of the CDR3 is TGTGCCAGCAGTCGAGACAGGGCATCCTACAATGAGCAGTTCTTC.

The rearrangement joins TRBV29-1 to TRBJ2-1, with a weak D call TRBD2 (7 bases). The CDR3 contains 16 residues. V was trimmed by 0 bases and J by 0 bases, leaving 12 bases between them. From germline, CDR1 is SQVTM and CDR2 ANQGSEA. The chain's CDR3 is CSVEEGGPSSYNEQFF. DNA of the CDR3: TGCAGCGTTGAAGAGGGGGGGCCGAGCTCCTACAATGAGCAGTTCTTC.

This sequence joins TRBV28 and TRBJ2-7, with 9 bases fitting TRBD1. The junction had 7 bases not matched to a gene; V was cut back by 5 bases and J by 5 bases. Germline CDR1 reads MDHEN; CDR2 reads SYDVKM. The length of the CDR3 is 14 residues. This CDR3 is CASSTGGAIHEQYF. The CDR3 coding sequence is TGTGCCAGCAGTACAGGGGGCGCGATTCACGAGCAGTACTTC.

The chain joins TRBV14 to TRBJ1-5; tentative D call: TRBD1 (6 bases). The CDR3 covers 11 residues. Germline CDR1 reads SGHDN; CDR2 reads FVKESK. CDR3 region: CPRGGEQPQHF. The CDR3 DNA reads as TGTCCGAGGGGGGGGGAGCAGCCCCAGCATTTT.

The CDR3 spells CATRQQSGEKLFF. CDR3 bases: TGTGCCACCAGGCAACAATCGGGTGAAAAACTGTTTTTT. This rearrangement joins TRBV15 to TRBJ1-4; D unresolved. The CDR3 has 13 residues. V was trimmed by 6 bases and J by 7 bases, leaving 12 bases between them. Germline V gene lookup returns CDR1 LNHNV and CDR2 YYDKDF (reference sequence).

CDR3 sequence reads: CATTLSLAGTYEQYF. Here the CDR3 DNA reads TGTGCCACCACACTGTCCTTAGCGGGAACCTACGAGCAGTACTTC. This rearrangement joins TRBV28 to TRBJ2-7, with 8 bases matching TRBD2. The junction had 13 bases not matched to a gene; V was cut back by 10 bases and J by 2 bases. The CDR3 totals 15 residues. Germline lookup yields CDR1 MDHEN and CDR2 SYDVKM.

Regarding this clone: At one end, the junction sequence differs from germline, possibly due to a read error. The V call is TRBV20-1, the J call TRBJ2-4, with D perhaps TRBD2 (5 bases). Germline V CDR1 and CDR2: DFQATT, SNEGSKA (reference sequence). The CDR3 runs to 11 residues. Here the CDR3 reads CSARQERGLNF. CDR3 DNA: TGCAGTGCTAGACAGGAGAGAGGGTTAAACTTC.

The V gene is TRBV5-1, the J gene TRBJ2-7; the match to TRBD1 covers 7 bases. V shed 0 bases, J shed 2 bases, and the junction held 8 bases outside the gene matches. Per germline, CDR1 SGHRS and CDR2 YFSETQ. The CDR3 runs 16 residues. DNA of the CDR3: TGCGCCAGCAGCTTGGTGAGGGGGCCTGAACCCTACGAGCAGTACTTC. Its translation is CASSLVRGPEPYEQYF.

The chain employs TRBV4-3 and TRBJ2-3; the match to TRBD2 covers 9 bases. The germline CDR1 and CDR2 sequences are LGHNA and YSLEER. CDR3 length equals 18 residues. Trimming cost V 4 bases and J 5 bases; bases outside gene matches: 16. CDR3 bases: TGCGCCAGCAGCCGCGGATGGCGGGAGGGTACGGGAGGAGATACGCAGTATTTT. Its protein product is CASSRGWREGTGGDTQYF.